This TCR beta chain was profiled in a study of OX40 agonist ivuxolimab in advanced cancers. The wider study: Intravenous ivuxolimab was administered to patients every 2 weeks at 0.01 to 10 mg/kg. Study observations and caveats: Relative to CD4+, CD8+ T cells held more expanded clones on average.

The V end lost 5 bases, the J end lost 2 bases, and 9 bases lay between the germline ends. The CDR3 sequence is 13 residues long. CDR1 and CDR2 (germline): MNHEY, SMNVEV (reference sequence). Comments on this clone: Its antigen is as yet unknown.

If patients had autoimmune disease history or systemic immunosuppression, they were excluded. Drawing of blood for sampling happened at baseline, at cycle 4 day 1, and at cycle 7 day 1. Some clones are missing from TCRdb's copy, which holds only in-frame ones; the method was immunoSEQ multiplex PCR. Of under 95,000 clones listed, about nine tenths were seen once; the top ten hold around 0.8%. The genes are TRBV27 and TRBJ2-5; D is possibly TRBD1 (6 bases). The specimen was CD4+ or CD8+ T cells sorted from blood, collected in a trial of the OX40 agonist ivuxolimab. The TCR sequence derives from an adult with an advanced solid tumor such as melanoma, head and neck, liver or kidney cancer. The CDR3 loop reads CASSRTVQETQYF. The CDR3 coding sequence is TGTGCCAGCAGTCGGACAGTTCAAGAGACCCAGTACTTC.